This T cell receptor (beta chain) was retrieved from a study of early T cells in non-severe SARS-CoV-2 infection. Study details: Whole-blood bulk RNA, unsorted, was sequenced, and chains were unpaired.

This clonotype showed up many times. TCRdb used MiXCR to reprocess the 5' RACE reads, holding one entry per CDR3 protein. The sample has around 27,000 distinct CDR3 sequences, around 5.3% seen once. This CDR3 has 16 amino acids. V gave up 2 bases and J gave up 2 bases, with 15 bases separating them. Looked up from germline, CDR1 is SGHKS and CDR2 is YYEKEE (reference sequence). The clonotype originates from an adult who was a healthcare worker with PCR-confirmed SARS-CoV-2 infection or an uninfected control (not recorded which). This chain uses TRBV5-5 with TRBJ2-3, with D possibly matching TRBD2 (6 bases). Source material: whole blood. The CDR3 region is CASSLLGGSLTDTQYF. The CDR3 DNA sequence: TGTGCCAGCAGCTTATTGGGGGGATCACTCACAGATACGCAGTATTTT. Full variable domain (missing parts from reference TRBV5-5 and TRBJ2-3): DAGVTQSPTHLIKTRGQQVTLRCSPISGHKSVSWYQQVLGQGPQFIFQYYEKEERGRGNFPDRFSARQFPNYSSELNVNALLLGDSALYLCASSLLGGSLTDTQYFGPGTRLTVL.